The T cell receptor (beta chain) described here comes from a study of blood T cell repertoires in COVID-19. Measured with immunoSEQ multiplex PCR; TCRdb has only the in-frame clones, and not every one. The sample records around 220,000 clones, under 85% being singletons. This CDR3 comprises 15 residues. V was shortened by 6 bases and J by 4 bases, with 18 bases between the two germline ends. Looked up from germline, CDR1 is MNHNY and CDR2 is SVGAGI (reference sequence). The sequenced sample consisted of peripheral blood. The chain links TRBV6-6 to TRBJ1-2; a weak D match, TRBD1 (5 bases). The clonotype comes from a woman aged 80 or older with COVID-19, enrolled during active disease. CDR3 region: CASRTTGGESYGYTF. The DNA of the CDR3 is TGTGCCAGCAGGACTACCGGGGGGGAGAGCTATGGCTACACCTTC.